What follows describes a single TCR beta chain. Its cognate antigen is unknown. These data belong to a study of CXCR3-negative and CXCR3-positive naive CD8 T cells. The wider study: Overall TRB read output was some 140 million, and each library contained about 1.5 +/- 0.3 million reads.

In preparing the TRB cDNA libraries, 5' RACE with UMI labels was used. Reanalyzing the 5' RACE reads, TCRdb keeps one entry per CDR3 protein, without DNA. The sample shows about 140,000 distinct CDR3 sequences, and about 0.37% sits with its ten largest clones. All CD8+ T cell subsets were sorted in triplicate at 300,000 cells each. Study outcomes and limitations: Naive subsets had comparable surface CD5, so TRB CDR3 properties gauged TCR strength. Naive cells positive for CXCR3 carried more hydrophobic TRB CDR3s than CXCR3-negative ones. Memory CD8+ cells showed much lower diversity, while both naive subsets displayed comparably high diversity.

Germline CDR1 is MDHEN and CDR2 is SYDVKM. There are 15 residues in the CDR3. Sequenced material: naive CXCR3+ CD8+ T cells from blood. Subset indicated: CD45RO-CCR7+CD27+CD95- naive CD8+ T cells expressing CXCR3 (TNR3+). This chain connects TRBV28 to TRBJ2-7; TCRdb lists TRBD2, though no DNA is available to test this call. This clonotype was obtained from a human donor in good health. Some clones in this sample may be carry-over from other donors' samples. The CDR3 here is CASSVTSGLSYEQYF.